The 32 T cell receptor beta chains given below trace back to one sample, sequenced in a study of blood T cell repertoires in COVID-19. TCRdb keeps only in-frame clones here, not all; method: immunoSEQ multiplex PCR. The sample consists of some 260,000 clones, more than 85% of them appearing once. The sample consisted of PBMCs or T cells enriched from blood (not recorded which). The source is a man in his forties or fifties who had recovered from COVID-19.

Concerning this clone: The sample holds other DNA sequences that translate to the same CDR3. The chain employs TRBV7-3 and TRBJ2-3, with D perhaps TRBD1 (6 bases). Germline values: CDR1 SGHTA, CDR2 FQGTGA. CDR3 length: 14 residues. V shed 5 bases and J shed 0 bases, with 9 bases lying between them. The CDR3, as DNA: TGTGCCAGCAGCCGGGACATTAGCACAGATACGCAGTATTTT. It yields the protein CASSRDISTDTQYF.

This chain uses TRBV6-5 with TRBJ2-1, with 7 bases identical to TRBD2. With V trimmed by 6 bases and J by 6 bases, 5 bases remained unmatched. Germline V lookup: CDR1 MNHEY, CDR2 SVGAGI. The CDR3 spans 13 residues. The CDR3 region has the DNA TGTGCCAGCAGATTGGGGACTACCAATGAGCAGTTCTTC. Its protein is CASRLGTTNEQFF.

The chain has TRBV19 and TRBJ1-2; D is uncertain. V lost 1 base and J 4 bases, leaving 10 bases between the germline ends. Germline V gene lookup returns CDR1 LNHDA and CDR2 SQIVND (reference sequence). The CDR3 is 14 residues long. The DNA for the CDR3 is TGTGCCAGTAGTATAGGAGGGCCTGGCTATGGCTACACCTTC. It yields the protein CASSIGGPGYGYTF.

Notes on this clone: The sample has other DNA sequences that encode this CDR3 too. The CDR3 region is CASSLFRGNQPQHF. The CDR3 DNA sequence: TGTGCCAGCAGTTTATTCAGGGGGAATCAGCCCCAGCATTTT. The chain recombines TRBV28 with TRBJ1-5; 7 bases fit TRBD1. There are 14 residues in the CDR3. Germline CDR1 MDHEN, CDR2 SYDVKM. V dropped 1 base and J dropped 4; count of bases not matched to a gene: 1.

This sequence joins TRBV11-3 and TRBJ1-2; D possibly corresponds to TRBD1 (5 bases). This CDR3 is built from 15 residues. Trimming stripped 4 bases from V and 7 bases from J, with 19 bases between. Looked up from germline, CDR1 is SGHNT and CDR2 is YENEEA. CDR3 nucleotides: TGTGCCAGCAGCTCGACAGAGTTATTCGCCCGTGGCTACACCTTC. It yields the protein CASSSTELFARGYTF.

This CDR3 reads CASSLGLAGNTGELFF. CDR3 DNA: TGCGCCAGCAGTCTGGGACTAGCGGGGAACACCGGGGAGCTGTTTTTT. This chain uses TRBV4-3 with TRBJ2-2; 12 bases map to TRBD2. The junction had 3 bases not matched to a gene; V was cut back by 6 bases and J by 1 base. The CDR3 is 16 amino acids. From germline, CDR1 is LGHNA and CDR2 YSLEER.

This clone was observed a single time. The chain is built from TRBV6-5 and TRBJ1-5; no clear D. The CDR3 consists of 16 residues. Trimming shortened V by 2 bases and J by 3 bases, and 14 bases separated the two germline ends. CDR1 and CDR2 (germline): MNHEY, SVGAGI. CDR3 sequence: CASSYGRQANNQPQHF. DNA for the CDR3: TGTGCCAGCAGTTACGGCCGCCAGGCCAACAATCAGCCCCAGCATTTT.

This rearrangement joins TRBV28 to TRBJ1-1; 7 positions agree with TRBD1. This CDR3 has 15 residues. The junction had 5 bases not matched to a gene; V was cut back by 3 bases and J by 1 base. Germline assignment: CDR1 MDHEN and CDR2 SYDVKM. The CDR3 is CASSFRRQGNTEAFF. The CDR3 nucleotides read TGTGCCAGCAGTTTTCGGAGACAGGGGAACACTGAAGCTTTCTTT.

The chain links TRBV5-3 to TRBJ1-2, with a weak D call TRBD1 (5 bases). TRBV5-3 is given ORF status, its function remaining uncertain. The germline V and J ends were trimmed by 3 bases and 7 bases, with 13 bases remaining between them. The CDR3 spans 13 residues. The CDR3 sequence is CARSCGRRGGYTF. The CDR3, as DNA: TGTGCCAGAAGCTGCGGTAGGAGGGGTGGCTACACCTTC.

The gene calls are TRBV19 and TRBJ1-2; perhaps TRBD1 as D (5 bases). The V gene lost 7 bases and the J gene lost 4 bases, with 16 bases spanning the gap. Germline V gene data show CDR1 as LNHDA and CDR2 as SQIVND (reference sequence). The CDR3 has 14 amino acids. The chain's CDR3 is CASNPRGVIYGYTF. CDR3 DNA sequence: TGTGCCAGTAACCCCCGGGGGGTTATCTATGGCTACACCTTC.

The chain links TRBV7-2 to TRBJ2-3, with D perhaps matching TRBD1 (6 bases). V dropped 11 bases and J dropped 1 base, with 13 bases sitting between them. This CDR3 is built from 13 residues. The germline gives CDR1 SGHTA, CDR2 FQGNSA. The CDR3 region is CAWQRTGTDTQYF. In nucleotides, the CDR3 is TGTGCCTGGCAGAGGACAGGCACAGATACGCAGTATTTT.

The gene calls are TRBV18 and TRBJ2-5; 9 bases match TRBD1. This CDR3 region has 17 residues. Trimming took 2 bases from V and 0 from J; bases not matched to a gene: 7. In germline, CDR1 is KGHSH, CDR2 LQKENI. The CDR3 sequence is CASSPKLTGGHQETQYF. The CDR3 DNA follows: TGTGCCAGCTCACCAAAGCTGACAGGGGGTCACCAAGAGACCCAGTACTTC.

The chain has TRBV7-2 and TRBJ2-3, with D maybe TRBD2 (6 bases). The V end was cut by 1 base, the J end by 2 bases, with 13 bases between. The CDR3 contains 16 residues. Germline V lookup: CDR1 SGHTA, CDR2 FQGNSA. The CDR3 reads CASSLGSGPSTDTQYF. The CDR3 DNA reads TGTGCCAGCAGCTTAGGTAGCGGCCCATCCACAGATACGCAGTATTTT.

This clone was seen many times. The junction shows a germline mismatch at one end, possibly a read error. V and J are TRBV2 and TRBJ2-6, with D possibly being TRBD2 (5 bases). The CDR3 has 15 amino acids. Germline V gene lookup returns CDR1 SNHLY and CDR2 FYNNEI. CDR3 amino acids: CASSEGSSGANVLTF. CDR3 nucleotide sequence: TGTGCCAGCAGCGAAGGGAGCTCTGGGGCCAACGTCCTGACTTTC.

The chain carries TRBV6-8 and TRBJ2-2, with a tentative D call TRBD1 (6 bases). CDR1 and CDR2 (germline): MNHGY, SAAAGT. The CDR3 runs to 15 residues. V was shortened by 7 bases and J by 4 bases, with 16 bases between the two germline ends. CDR3 sequence (DNA): TGTGCCAGCAAATTGGACAGTAAAGTCACCGGGGAGCTGTTTTTT. It translates to CASKLDSKVTGELFF.

The chain links TRBV4-3 to TRBJ1-1; unclear D gene. CDR1 is LGHNA, CDR2 YSLEER, per germline. V lost 0 bases to trimming and J lost 3 bases, with 11 bases between them. The CDR3 loop spans 15 amino acids. The CDR3 DNA reads TGCGCCAGCAGCCAAGATCAAGGGAGTTACACTGAAGCTTTCTTT. Residues: CASSQDQGSYTEAFF.

This chain links TRBV3-1 (or the pseudogene TRBV3-2) with TRBJ2-1; the match to TRBD2 covers 12 bases. Unmatched junction bases numbered 5, after V lost 6 bases and J lost 2 bases. The CDR3 covers 16 residues. CDR1 LGHDT and CDR2 YNNKEL come from the germline V gene (reference sequence). This CDR3 is CASRRLAGDTYNEQFF. CDR3 coding DNA: TGTGCCAGCAGAAGACTAGCGGGGGATACCTACAATGAGCAGTTCTTC.

This sequence joins TRBV24-1 and TRBJ1-1; 7 bases agree with TRBD1. CDR1 is KGHDR, CDR2 SFDVKD, per germline. V lost 4 bases and J lost 2; bases outside the gene matches: 3. This CDR3 contains 14 residues. CDR3 bases: TGTGCCACCAGTGACGGGACAGTTAACACTGAAGCTTTCTTT. It is translated as CATSDGTVNTEAFF.

The chain uses TRBV6-5 and TRBJ1-4, with D maybe TRBD1 (5 bases). This CDR3 region has 14 residues. The germline CDR1 and CDR2 sequences are MNHEY and SVGAGI. Trimming removed 5 bases from V and 6 bases from J, with 13 bases in between. The CDR3 nucleotides are TGTGCCAGCAGTACGACAGTCGGATATGAAAAACTGTTTTTT. Protein product: CASSTTVGYEKLFF.

This clone was observed a handful of times. In the same sample, other DNA sequences code for this CDR3. The chain recombines TRBV18 with TRBJ2-7; the match to TRBD1 covers 8 bases. V trimming: 3 bases; J trimming: 3 bases; junction bases outside the gene matches: 4. The CDR3 has 14 residues. Germline V lookup: CDR1 KGHSH, CDR2 LQKENI. CDR3 nucleotides: TGTGCCAGCTCACCGGACAGGGATGACTACGAGCAGTACTTC. The encoded protein is CASSPDRDDYEQYF.

This chain connects TRBV24-1 to TRBJ2-1; 13 nucleotides line up with TRBD2. Trimming took 4 bases from V and 3 from J; bases not matched to a gene: 8. CDR1 KGHDR and CDR2 SFDVKD come from the germline V gene. This CDR3 has 18 residues. CDR3 sequence reads: CATSERTSGRGFYNEQFF. The CDR3 DNA sequence: TGTGCCACCAGTGAAAGGACTAGCGGGAGAGGGTTCTACAATGAGCAGTTCTTC.

This clone is a singleton in its sample. The rearrangement uses TRBV25-1 and TRBJ1-4; 7 positions agree with TRBD1. Germline trimming cut 5 bases from V and 7 bases from J; bases unmatched to any gene: 10. The CDR3 runs to 15 residues. From germline, CDR1 is MGHDK and CDR2 SYGVNS. CDR3 DNA: TGTGCCAGCAGTCTTGGACAGGTCCGTGTTGAAAAACTGTTTTTT. Translating it yields CASSLGQVRVEKLFF.

V gene TRBV20-1 combines with J gene TRBJ2-1, with 9 bases fitting TRBD2. Trimming cost V 3 bases and J 9 bases; bases outside gene matches: 9. The CDR3 length is 14 residues. Germline lookup yields CDR1 DFQATT and CDR2 SNEGSKA (reference sequence). The CDR3 region has the DNA TGCAGTGCTAGTTGGGCTAGCGGGATCAGTGAGCAGTTCTTC. This translates into CSASWASGISEQFF.

The chain is built from TRBV6-2 or TRBV6-3 and TRBJ2-5; D may be TRBD2 (6 bases). This CDR3 spans 17 amino acids. V lost 4 bases, J lost 5 bases, and 23 bases lay in between. CDR1 and CDR2 from the germline V gene are MNHEY and SVGEGT. This CDR3 is CASSSSTRRGSEETQYF. The CDR3 nucleotides read TGTGCCAGCAGTTCATCGACTAGGCGAGGGAGCGAGGAGACCCAGTACTTC.

This sequence joins TRBV28 and TRBJ1-2, with 7 bases matching TRBD1. CDR3 length equals 17 residues. V was clipped by 2 bases and J by 4 bases; unmatched bases: 13. Germline V gene lookup returns CDR1 MDHEN and CDR2 SYDVKM. The DNA of the CDR3 is TGTGCCAGCAGTTTACCCCAGCTACAGGGGAGAGCCTATGGCTACACCTTC. Its protein is CASSLPQLQGRAYGYTF.

The chain has TRBV10-2 and TRBJ1-2, with a tentative D call TRBD1 (5 bases). Between the trimmed V and J ends, which lost 0 bases and 8 bases, there was a span of 19 bases. This CDR3 has 16 amino acids. CDR1 WSHSY and CDR2 SAAADI come from the germline V gene. In nucleotides, the CDR3 is TGCGCCAGCAGTGAGTCGGCAGGGTCCCCCCCTAAGGGCTACACCTTC. Its translation: CASSESAGSPPKGYTF.

The chain recombines TRBV7-6 with TRBJ1-3; no definite D call. The V gene lost 4 bases and the J gene lost 3 bases, with 13 bases spanning the gap. This CDR3 is built from 15 residues. The germline V gene encodes CDR1 SGHVS and CDR2 FNYEAQ. CDR3 nucleotide sequence: TGTGCCAGCAGCTCCAGGCGGGGAGATGGAAACACCATATATTTT. Protein: CASSSRRGDGNTIYF.

This rearrangement joins TRBV6-5 to TRBJ2-5; 12 bases fit TRBD2. The CDR3 is 15 residues long. From germline, CDR1 is MNHEY and CDR2 SVGAGI. J lost 2 bases, V lost 7 bases, and 5 bases had no gene match. The DNA of the CDR3 is TGTGCCAGCATCCGGACTAGCGGGGCACAAGAGACCCAGTACTTC. Encoded protein: CASIRTSGAQETQYF.

This chain uses TRBV21-1 with TRBJ2-3; no check of the table's D call, TRBD2, against the DNA was made. TRBV21-1 is a pseudogene locus. The CDR3 spans 16 residues. CDR3 in DNA: TGTGCCAGCAGCAAAGCCTCCAGGCGGGGCACAGATACGCAGTATTTT. It translates to CASSKASRRGTDTQYF.

The table lists this clone with a count of one. The chain uses TRBV27 and TRBJ2-2; D may be TRBD2 (7 bases). Germline V CDR1 and CDR2: MNHEY, SMNVEV (reference sequence). Trimming took 7 bases from V and 8 from J, leaving 20 bases between them. The CDR3 is 15 residues long. The CDR3 DNA reads TGTGCCAGCACGGACTGGGGGGGGGCGTCGGGGGAGCTGTTTTTT. Translating it yields CASTDWGGASGELFF.

The chain joins TRBV5-1 to TRBJ2-5; no clear D gene. CDR1 and CDR2 (germline): SGHRS, YFSETQ. Trimming took 4 bases from V and 2 from J, leaving 9 bases between them. CDR3 length: 13 residues. The CDR3 coding sequence is TGCGCCAGCAGCCGAAGCTTTCAAGAGACCCAGTACTTC. Its protein product is CASSRSFQETQYF.

About this clone itself: One end of the junction does not line up with germline, which may come from a read error. The chain uses TRBV7-7 and TRBJ1-1; D gene uncertain. The CDR3 has 15 amino acids. Looked up from germline, CDR1 is SSHAT and CDR2 is FNYEAQ (reference sequence). The CDR3 region is CASTPAFGSFTEAFF. The CDR3 nucleotides are TGTGCTAGCACCCCCGCGTTCGGGAGTTTCACTGAAGCTTTCTTT.